This TCR beta chain emerged from a study of cytomegalovirus exposure and HLA in healthy donors. Study context: HLA-typed donors were the source of around 80 million unique TCRs, which an early data release held.

The PCR ran on 60 Vbeta and 13 Jbeta primers. Methods used by the authors: In a later analysis, 70 million to 80 million unique TCR beta chains included roughly 11 million shared by two or more donors. Only in-frame clones appear in the TCRdb table, and some are missing; sequencing was by immunoSEQ multiplex PCR. V, J and clone size are those of that table, while D and trimming were read from the DNA. The table records roughly 62,000 clones, approximately 75% of them present only once. For this clone: Its antigen is not identified.

Study results and caveats: An analysis that was carried out later associated some 17,000 TCR beta sequences with HLA alleles at 0.05 false discovery rate. Listed as cytomegalovirus-associated were 150 or so TCR beta chains.

The sample was PBMCs. This receptor was identified in a woman aged 40-49 years in good health and CMV-seropositive.

CDR3 protein: CASSLVFTGGVETQYF. Here the CDR3 DNA reads TGTGCCAGCAGCTTAGTTTTCACAGGGGGCGTGGAGACCCAGTACTTC. This chain uses TRBV7-2 with TRBJ2-5; 9 positions match TRBD1. V dropped 1 base and J dropped 5; count of bases not matched to a gene: 8. Germline CDR1 SGHTA, CDR2 FQGNSA. The CDR3 spans 16 residues.